This passage covers 2 T cell receptor beta chains from one sample sequenced in a study of cytomegalovirus exposure and HLA in healthy donors. This PCR relied on a set of 60 Vbeta primers and 13 Jbeta primers. Libraries were prepared by immunoSEQ multiplex PCR; TCRdb keeps only in-frame clonotypes and omits some of them. Here the sample spans around 250,000 clones, nearly 95% being singletons. Sequencing used PBMCs. Receptors originate from a girl aged 2-10 years in good health and CMV-seronegative.

The rearrangement joins TRBV4-2 to TRBJ2-7, with 8 bases identical to TRBD2. After removal of 0 bases from V and 6 bases from J, the junction contained 7 bases not matched to a gene. In germline, CDR1 is LGHNA, CDR2 YNFKEQ. The CDR3 consists of 15 residues. For the CDR3, the DNA is TGTGCCAGCAGCCAAGATCTAAGCGGGAGCGGCGAGCAGTACTTC. Its translation: CASSQDLSGSGEQYF.

The chain is built from TRBV6-5 and TRBJ2-3, with 7 bases aligning to TRBD2. The V segment lost 5 bases and the J segment 3 bases; nucleotides outside the gene matches: 8. The germline V gene encodes CDR1 MNHEY and CDR2 SVGAGI. The length of the CDR3 is 15 residues. The CDR3 nucleotides read TGTGCCAGCAGTAAGACTAGCTTGTCGACAGATACGCAGTATTTT. Translation gives CASSKTSLSTDTQYF.